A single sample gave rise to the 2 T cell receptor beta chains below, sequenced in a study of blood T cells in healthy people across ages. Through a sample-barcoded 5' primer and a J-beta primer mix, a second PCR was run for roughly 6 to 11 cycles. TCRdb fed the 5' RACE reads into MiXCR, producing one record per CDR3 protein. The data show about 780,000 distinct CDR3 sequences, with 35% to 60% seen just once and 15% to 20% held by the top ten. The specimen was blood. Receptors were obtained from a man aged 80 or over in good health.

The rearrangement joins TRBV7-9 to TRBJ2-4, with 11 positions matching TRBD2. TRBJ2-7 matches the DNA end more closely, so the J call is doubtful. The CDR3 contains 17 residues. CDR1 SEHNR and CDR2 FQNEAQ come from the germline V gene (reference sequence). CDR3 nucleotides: TGTGCCAGCAGCTCCATCAATCTAGCGGGAGGTTCCTACGAGCAGTACTTC. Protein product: CASSSINLAGGSYEQYF.

CDR3 bases: TGTGCCATCAGTGAGTCTGAATGGCGGGGGGATGCCTACGAGCAGTACTTC. Translated, it gives CAISESEWRGDAYEQYF. The chain couples TRBV10-3 to TRBJ2-7, with 8 bases aligning to TRBD2. V was pared by 0 bases and J by 2 bases, with 9 bases of the junction left unmatched. Germline V lookup: CDR1 ENHRY, CDR2 SYGVKD. CDR3 size: 17 residues.